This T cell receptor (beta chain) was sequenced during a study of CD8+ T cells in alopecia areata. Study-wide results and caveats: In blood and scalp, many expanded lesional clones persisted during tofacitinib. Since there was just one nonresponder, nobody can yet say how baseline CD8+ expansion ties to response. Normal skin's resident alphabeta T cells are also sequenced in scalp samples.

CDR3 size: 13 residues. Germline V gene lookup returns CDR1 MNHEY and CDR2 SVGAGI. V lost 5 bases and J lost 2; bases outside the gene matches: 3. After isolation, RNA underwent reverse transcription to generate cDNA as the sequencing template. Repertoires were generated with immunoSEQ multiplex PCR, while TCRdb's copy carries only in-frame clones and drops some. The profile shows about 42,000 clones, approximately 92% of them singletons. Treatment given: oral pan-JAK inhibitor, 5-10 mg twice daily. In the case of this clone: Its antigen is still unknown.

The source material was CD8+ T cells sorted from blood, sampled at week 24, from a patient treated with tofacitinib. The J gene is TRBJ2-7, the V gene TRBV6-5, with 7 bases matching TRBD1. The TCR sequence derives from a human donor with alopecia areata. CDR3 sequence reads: CASSGDSTYEQYF. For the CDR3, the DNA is TGTGCCAGCAGTGGGGACAGCACCTACGAGCAGTACTTC.